These T cell receptor beta chains were read from a single sample in a study of shared T cell receptors in the human thymus. Only in-frame clones appear in the TCRdb table, and some are missing; sequencing was by immunoSEQ multiplex PCR. There are around 730,000 clones in the sample; 80% to 90% occur only once, and 0.0095% to 0.013% lies in the top ten. This same sample was also taken into another study, of human thymus T cells.

Sequenced: thymocytes. The receptors were sampled from a girl under three years old with a congenital heart defect. Each CDR3 is given with its conserved first and last residue. The D gene is left open where the match is weak. Rows give clone size only sometimes, using once, few, many, or a class for an expanded clone.

v_gene	j_gene	d_gene	abundance	CDR3nt	CDR3aa
TRBV6-1	TRBJ2-5	.	.	TGTGCCAGCAGTGGCCGGGACTCGCTACAAGAGACCCAGTACTTC	CASSGRDSLQETQYF
TRBV27	TRBJ1-3	TRBD1	.	TGTGCCAGCAGGCCGAACAGGGGGCAAGGAAACACCATATATTTT	CASRPNRGQGNTIYF
TRBV5-4	TRBJ1-2	TRBD1	.	TGTGCCAGCAGCTTTTACCGGGACAGCCATTTGTATGGCTACACCTTC	CASSFYRDSHLYGYTF
TRBV4-1	TRBJ1-5	.	.	TGCGCCAGCAGAATCACCTCCCTCGAGACAAGAAATCAGCCCCAGCATTTT	CASRITSLETRNQPQHF
TRBV19	TRBJ1-1	.	once	TGTGCCAGTAGTATAGGGGAACAAGGGGGGGGAAACACTGAAGCTTTCTTT	CASSIGEQGGGNTEAFF
TRBV5-5	TRBJ2-3	.	.	TGTGCCAGCAGCCCCGGGGTAGCCCCCACAGATACGCAGTATTTT	CASSPGVAPTDTQYF
TRBV28	TRBJ1-1	.	.	TGTGCCAGCAGTTGGGTGATTCGAGGCAAGACGAACACTGAAGCTTTCTTT	CASSWVIRGKTNTEAFF
TRBV30	TRBJ1-1	TRBD1	.	TGTGCCTGCGGGACAGAGTTTAACACTGAAGCTTTCTTT	CACGTEFNTEAFF
TRBV5-4	TRBJ1-2	TRBD1	.	TGTGCCAGCAGCTTAACGACGAAGTGGACAGGGAGGAACTATGGCTACACCTTC	CASSLTTKWTGRNYGYTF
TRBV4-1	TRBJ1-4	TRBD1	once	TGCGCCAGCAGCCAGGACAAAGGACAGGCAGGGGAAAAACTGTTTTTT	CASSQDKGQAGEKLFF
TRBV5-1	TRBJ2-6	.	.	TGCGCCAGCAGCTTGGATCCGGCGGTCAGGGCCACCTCTGGGGCCAACGTCCTGACTTTC	CASSLDPAVRATSGANVLTF
TRBV5-8	TRBJ1-5	TRBD1	.	TGTGCCAGCAGCTTGGGGGGACAGGAGGGCCAGCCCCAGCATTTT	CASSLGGQEGQPQHF
TRBV27	TRBJ2-7	TRBD1	.	TGTGCCAGCAGTGTACCACAGGGGGCGGGGGAAGCCTCCTACGAGCAGTACTTC	CASSVPQGAGEASYEQYF
TRBV28	TRBJ1-1	.	once	TGTGCCAGCAGTTTCCATCTATACACTGAAGCTTTCTTT	CASSFHLYTEAFF
TRBV7-6	TRBJ2-7	TRBD2	.	TGTGCCAGCAGCTTAGAAGGGAGGGGCGAGCAGTACTTC	CASSLEGRGEQYF
TRBV5-1	TRBJ1-2	TRBD1	.	TGCGCCAGCAGCTTGCTCCCTACAGGGGGCGCTTTCAATGGCTACACCTTC	CASSLLPTGGAFNGYTF
TRBV2	TRBJ2-7	.	few	TGTGCCAGCAGTTCCTTCGAGGGTTCCTACGAGCAGTACTTC	CASSSFEGSYEQYF
TRBV27	TRBJ1-5	.	.	TGTGCCAGCAGTTCAGGGTATCAGCCCCAGCATTTT	CASSSGYQPQHF
TRBV5-1	TRBJ1-6	.	once	TGCGCCAGCAGCTTGGGGAGTTGTAATTCACCCCTCCACTTT	CASSLGSCNSPLHF
TRBV4-1	TRBJ1-2	.	.	TGCGCCAGCAGCCAATCCCCCCTAGGGGGGGGCGGCTACACCTTC	CASSQSPLGGGGYTF
TRBV9	TRBJ1-6	.	.	TGTGCCAGCAGCTCACTGGGGGGGTGGCATTCACCCCTCCACTTT	CASSSLGGWHSPLHF
TRBV11-2	TRBJ1-1	TRBD1	.	TGTGCCAGCAGCTTCCCTCCCAAACAGGGGGAATGGCCGAACACTGAAGCTTTCTTT	CASSFPPKQGEWPNTEAFF
TRBV27	TRBJ1-2	TRBD1	.	TGTGCCAGCAGTCGGACAGGGGATTCCGCCTGTTATGGCTACACCTTC	CASSRTGDSACYGYTF
TRBV4-3	TRBJ2-3	TRBD2	.	TGCGCCAGCAGCCAAGTAAAGCCTGGGGGACTAGCGGGGGGTAATTTGGATACGCAGTATTTT	CASSQVKPGGLAGGNLDTQYF
TRBV5-4	TRBJ2-3	TRBD2	.	TGTGCCAGCAGCTTCTACGGCGGGGGGGCACCAGATACGCAGTATTTT	CASSFYGGGAPDTQYF
TRBV11-2	TRBJ2-5	TRBD1	.	TGTGCCAGCAGCTTAAGGCTTTTAGACAGGGCGTGGGAGACCCAGTACTTC	CASSLRLLDRAWETQYF
TRBV18	TRBJ1-2	.	.	TGTGCCAGCTCACCACCGGACACTTACTATGGCTACACCTTC	CASSPPDTYYGYTF
TRBV6-7	TRBJ1-4	TRBD1	.	TGTGCCAGCAGTCGTCCCGGGACAGTGGCAACTAATGAAAAACTGTTTTTT	CASSRPGTVATNEKLFF
TRBV5-8	TRBJ1-4	.	.	TGTGCCAGCAGCTTGGTGTTACAGCCCCGAAGGGAAAAACTGTTTTTT	CASSLVLQPRREKLFF
TRBV4-1	TRBJ1-5	TRBD1	.	TGCGCCAGCAGCCCTCTCCAGGACAGGGGTAAACAGCCCCAGCATTTT	CASSPLQDRGKQPQHF
TRBV14	TRBJ2-7	TRBD1	.	TGTGCCAGCAACCACGCCCCCCTTCCGGGACAGATCTACGAGCAGTACTTC	CASNHAPLPGQIYEQYF
TRBV4-1	TRBJ2-7	TRBD2	.	TGCGCCAGCAGCCCCCGGACTAGCGGGGGGGTAGACGAGCAGTACTTC	CASSPRTSGGVDEQYF
TRBV4-1	TRBJ2-3	.	.	TGCGCCAGCAGCCAAGTACCCCGGGACACCAGCACAGATACGCAGTATTTT	CASSQVPRDTSTDTQYF
TRBV29-1	TRBJ1-1	TRBD1	once	TGCAGCGTGGGGACAGGGAGGAACACTGAAGCTTTCTTT	CSVGTGRNTEAFF
TRBV12-5	TRBJ1-1	TRBD1	.	TGTGCTAGTGGTTTGGGTACACAGGGGGAAGCTTTCTTT	CASGLGTQGEAFF
TRBV2	TRBJ2-5	TRBD2	.	TGTGCCAGCAGGGACAAGCGGGGGGGCCTGATATACTCCGGAGAGACCCAGTACTTC	CASRDKRGGLIYSGETQYF